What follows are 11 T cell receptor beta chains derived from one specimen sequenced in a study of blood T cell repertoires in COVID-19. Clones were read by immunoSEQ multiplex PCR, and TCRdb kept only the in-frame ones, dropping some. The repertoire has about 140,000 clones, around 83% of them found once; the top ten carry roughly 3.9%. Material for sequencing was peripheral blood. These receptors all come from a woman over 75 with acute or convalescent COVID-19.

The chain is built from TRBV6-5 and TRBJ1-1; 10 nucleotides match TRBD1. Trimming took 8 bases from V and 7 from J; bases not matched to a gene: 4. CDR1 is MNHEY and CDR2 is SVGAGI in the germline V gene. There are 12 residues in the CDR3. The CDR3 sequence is CASAWTGGEAFF. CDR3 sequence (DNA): TGTGCCAGCGCCTGGACAGGGGGTGAAGCTTTCTTT.

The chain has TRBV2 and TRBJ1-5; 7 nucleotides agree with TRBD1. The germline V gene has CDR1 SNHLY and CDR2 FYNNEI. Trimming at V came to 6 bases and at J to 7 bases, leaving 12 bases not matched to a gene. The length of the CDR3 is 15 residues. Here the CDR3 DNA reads TGTGCCAGCAGGAAAGGGACAGACTGGCGGCAGCCCCAGCATTTT. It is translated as CASRKGTDWRQPQHF. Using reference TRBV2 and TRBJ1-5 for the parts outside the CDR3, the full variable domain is EPEVTQTPSHQVTQMGQEVILRCVPISNHLYFYWYRQILGQKVEFLVSFYNNEISEKSEIFDDQFSVERPDGSNFTLKIRSTKLEDSAMYFCASRKGTDWRQPQHFGDGTRLSIL.

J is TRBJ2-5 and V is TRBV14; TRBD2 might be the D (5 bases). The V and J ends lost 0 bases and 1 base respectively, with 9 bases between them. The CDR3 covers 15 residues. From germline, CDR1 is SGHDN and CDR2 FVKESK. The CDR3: CASSQDVTTQETQYF. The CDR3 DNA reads TGTGCCAGCAGCCAAGACGTGACTACCCAAGAGACCCAGTACTTC.

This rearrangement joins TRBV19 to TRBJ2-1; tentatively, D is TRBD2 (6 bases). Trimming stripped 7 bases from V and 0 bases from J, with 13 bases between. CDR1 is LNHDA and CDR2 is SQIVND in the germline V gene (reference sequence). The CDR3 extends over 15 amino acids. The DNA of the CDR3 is TGTGCCAGTAATATCCGGGGGAGCTCCTACAATGAGCAGTTCTTC. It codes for CASNIRGSSYNEQFF.

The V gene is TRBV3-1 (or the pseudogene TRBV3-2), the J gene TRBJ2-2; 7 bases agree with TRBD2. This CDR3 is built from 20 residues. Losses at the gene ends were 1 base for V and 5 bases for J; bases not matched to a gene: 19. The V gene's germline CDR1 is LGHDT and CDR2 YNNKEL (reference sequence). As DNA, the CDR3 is TGTGCCAGCAGCCAAGGCGCTCGGCGACTAGCAAGTCTCCGGACCGGGGAGCTGTTTTTT. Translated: CASSQGARRLASLRTGELFF.

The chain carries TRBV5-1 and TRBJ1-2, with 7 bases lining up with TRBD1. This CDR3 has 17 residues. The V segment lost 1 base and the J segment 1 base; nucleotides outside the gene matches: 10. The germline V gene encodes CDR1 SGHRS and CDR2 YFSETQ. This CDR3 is CASSLLSAGTDNYGYTF. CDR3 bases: TGCGCCAGCAGCTTGCTCTCTGCGGGGACAGATAACTATGGCTACACCTTC.

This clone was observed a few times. This chain's CDR3 is CASSQAGYKRLYEQYF. Written as DNA, the CDR3 is TGTGCCAGCAGCCAAGCAGGGTACAAACGTCTCTACGAGCAGTACTTC. The rearrangement joins TRBV14 to TRBJ2-7; maybe TRBD1 (5 bases). Trimming shortened V by 1 base and J by 3 bases, and 16 bases separated the two germline ends. The CDR3 extends over 16 amino acids. From germline, CDR1 is SGHDN and CDR2 FVKESK.

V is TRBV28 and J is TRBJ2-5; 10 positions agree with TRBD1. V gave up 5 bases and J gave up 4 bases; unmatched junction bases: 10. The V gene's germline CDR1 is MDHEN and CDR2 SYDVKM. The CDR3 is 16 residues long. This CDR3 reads CASSLTTGGMVETQYF. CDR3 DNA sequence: TGTGCCAGCAGTCTAACGACAGGGGGCATGGTAGAGACCCAGTACTTC.

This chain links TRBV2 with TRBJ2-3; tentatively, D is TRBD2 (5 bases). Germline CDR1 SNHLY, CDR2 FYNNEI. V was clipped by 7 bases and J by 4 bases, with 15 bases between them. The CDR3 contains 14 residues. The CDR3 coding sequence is TGTGCCAGCATTTTTGGACTGCTAGCAGATACGCAGTATTTT. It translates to CASIFGLLADTQYF.

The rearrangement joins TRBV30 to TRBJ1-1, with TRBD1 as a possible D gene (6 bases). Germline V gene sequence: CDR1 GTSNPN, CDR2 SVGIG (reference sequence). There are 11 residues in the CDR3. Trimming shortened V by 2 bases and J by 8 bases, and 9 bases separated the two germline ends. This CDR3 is CAWSQRGEAFF. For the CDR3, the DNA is TGTGCCTGGAGTCAAAGGGGGGAAGCTTTCTTT. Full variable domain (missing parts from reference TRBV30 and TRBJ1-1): SQTIHQWPATLVQPVGSPLSLECTVEGTSNPNLYWYRQAAGRGLQLLFYSVGIGQISSEVPQNLSASRPQDRQFILSSKKLLLSDSGFYLCAWSQRGEAFFGQGTRLTVV.

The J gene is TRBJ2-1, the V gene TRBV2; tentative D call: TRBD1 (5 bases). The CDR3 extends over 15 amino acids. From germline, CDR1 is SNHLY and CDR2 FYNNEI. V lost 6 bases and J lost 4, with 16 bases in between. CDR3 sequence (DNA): TGTGCCAGCAGGCAGGGTCAGGGTGCTTACAATGAGCAGTTCTTC. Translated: CASRQGQGAYNEQFF.